Listed here are 26 T cell receptor beta chains from one sample, sequenced in a study of cytomegalovirus exposure and HLA in healthy donors. Vbeta (60) and Jbeta (13) primers were used in the PCR. Sequenced by immunoSEQ multiplex PCR; TCRdb stores in-frame clones only, minus some. This table has some 200,000 clones, roughly 8.7% appearing once. The specimen sequenced was PBMCs. The receptors come from a woman aged 30 to 39 in good health and CMV-seropositive.

This clone turned up a few times. V gene TRBV28 combines with J gene TRBJ2-1; 11 bases line up with TRBD2. This CDR3 has 14 amino acids. The trim removed 6 bases at V and 4 bases at J, leaving 2 bases unmatched. Germline CDR1 and CDR2: MDHEN and SYDVKM. The CDR3 sequence is CASSSSGGYNEQFF. The DNA for the CDR3 is TGTGCCAGCAGCTCTAGCGGGGGGTACAATGAGCAGTTCTTC.

This clone was seen only a few times. V and J are TRBV19 and TRBJ2-1; possibly TRBD1 for D (6 bases). V lost 5 bases to trimming and J lost 0 bases, with 14 bases between them. There are 16 residues in the CDR3. Looked up from germline, CDR1 is LNHDA and CDR2 is SQIVND (reference sequence). DNA of the CDR3: TGTGCCAGTAGTCCCAGACAGGTTAGCTCCTACAATGAGCAGTTCTTC. It yields the protein CASSPRQVSSYNEQFF.

CDR3 residues: CASSPATGTHEQYF. CDR3 nucleotide sequence: TGTGCCAGCAGCCCCGCAACAGGGACCCACGAGCAGTACTTC. This rearrangement joins TRBV6-5 to TRBJ2-7; perhaps TRBD1 as D (6 bases). Germline CDR1 and CDR2: MNHEY and SVGAGI. The CDR3 runs to 14 residues. Trimming cost V 6 bases and J 5 bases, with 17 bases left between them.

The chain joins TRBV4-1 to TRBJ2-7; D is uncertain. The V end lost 4 bases, the J end lost 0 bases, and 7 bases lay between the germline ends. The CDR3 sequence is 13 residues long. The germline V gene has CDR1 MGHRA and CDR2 YSYEKL. DNA for the CDR3: TGCGCCAGCAGCCTCCGTAACTCCTACGAGCAGTACTTC. Translated, it gives CASSLRNSYEQYF.

The rearrangement uses TRBV19 and TRBJ1-2; possible D gene TRBD1, 5 bases. Between the trimmed V and J ends, which lost 8 bases and 4 bases, there was a span of 11 bases. Germline CDR1 LNHDA, CDR2 SQIVND (reference sequence). This CDR3 has 12 residues. The CDR3 sequence is CASVTGPYGYTF. In DNA form, the CDR3 reads TGTGCCAGTGTTACAGGCCCCTATGGCTACACCTTC.

This clone has more than one count but fewer than ten. At the DNA level, this CDR3 is encoded by other sequences in the same sample as well. V and J are TRBV7-6 and TRBJ1-4; 8 positions agree with TRBD1. In germline, CDR1 is SGHVS, CDR2 FNYEAQ. The CDR3 consists of 14 residues. The ends lost 5 bases at V and 5 bases at J; junction bases unmatched: 4. The CDR3 here is CASSPTGANEKLFF. In DNA, the CDR3 is TGTGCCAGCAGCCCGACAGGGGCGAATGAAAAACTGTTTTTT.

The genes are TRBV29-1 and TRBJ2-2, with no clear D. This CDR3 spans 15 amino acids. V was clipped by 4 bases and J by 0 bases, with 12 bases between them. CDR1 and CDR2 from the germline V gene are SQVTM and ANQGSEA. CDR3 sequence (DNA): TGCAGCGTTGTGGTACGGAGCCCGAACACCGGGGAGCTGTTTTTT. Translation gives CSVVVRSPNTGELFF.

This clone was counted between two and nine times. The J gene is TRBJ1-4, the V gene TRBV18, with 7 bases aligning to TRBD1. The ends lost 5 bases at V and 4 bases at J; junction bases unmatched: 4. Looked up from germline, CDR1 is KGHSH and CDR2 is LQKENI. The CDR3 contains 14 residues. The CDR3 protein is CASSSNRGNEKLFF. The CDR3 DNA is TGTGCCAGCTCATCGAACAGGGGTAATGAAAAACTGTTTTTT.

This clone has only a few counts. V usage is TRBV6-6 and J usage is TRBJ2-3; 7 bases fit TRBD2. The V gene's germline CDR1 is MNHNY and CDR2 SVGAGI (reference sequence). CDR3 length: 14 amino acids. V gave up 5 bases and J gave up 4 bases; unmatched junction bases: 6. The CDR3 protein is CASSGLGGADTQYF. The CDR3 region has the DNA TGTGCCAGCAGTGGACTAGGAGGGGCAGATACGCAGTATTTT.

J is TRBJ2-7 and V is TRBV7-9, with TRBD2 matching over 7 bases. CDR1 is SEHNR, CDR2 FQNEAQ, per germline (reference sequence). CDR3 size: 15 residues. After removal of 1 base from V and 5 bases from J, the junction contained 8 bases not matched to a gene. CDR3 residues: CASSLGGGLTHEQYF. The CDR3 DNA reads as TGTGCCAGCAGCTTAGGGGGAGGGCTTACCCACGAGCAGTACTTC.

In this sample, this clone turned up a few times. The V gene is TRBV4-1, the J gene TRBJ2-1, with a possible D match to TRBD1 (5 bases). There are 14 residues in the CDR3. V dropped 0 bases and J dropped 3 bases, with 6 bases sitting between them. Germline values: CDR1 MGHRA, CDR2 YSYEKL. The CDR3 DNA is TGCGCCAGCAGCCAAGACAGGGACTACAATGAGCAGTTCTTC. Protein sequence: CASSQDRDYNEQFF.

V gene TRBV6-1 combines with J gene TRBJ1-3, with 8 bases matching TRBD1. With 7 bases clipped from V and 0 bases from J, the junction kept 5 bases outside the gene matches. There are 15 residues in the CDR3. Germline loops: CDR1 MNHNS, CDR2 SASEGT. The CDR3 DNA follows: TGTGCCAGCACCCAGGGGGCATACTCTGGAAACACCATATATTTT. This codes for CASTQGAYSGNTIYF.

Remarks on this clone: One end of the junction is discordant with germline, which a read error may explain. CDR3 nucleotide sequence: TGTGCCAGCAGCCTAGCGGGAGTAGCAGATACGCAGTATTTT. It specifies CASSLAGVADTQYF. The chain carries TRBV7-9 and TRBJ2-3; TRBD2 agrees at 10 bases. CDR3 length: 14 amino acids. CDR1 SEHNR and CDR2 FQNEAQ come from the germline V gene (reference sequence).

This clone appeared a few times. The CDR3 region has the DNA TGTGCCAGCAGTCCGCGTAGGGGGGGCCGTGGCTACACCTTC. Residues: CASSPRRGGRGYTF. The chain recombines TRBV27 with TRBJ1-2, with a weak D call TRBD1 (6 bases). CDR1 and CDR2 from the germline V gene are MNHEY and SMNVEV (reference sequence). V was pared by 5 bases and J by 7 bases, with 17 bases between. This CDR3 is 14 amino acids long.

The chain links TRBV5-1 to TRBJ2-1, with 11 bases fitting TRBD2. Looked up from germline, CDR1 is SGHRS and CDR2 is YFSETQ. The CDR3 runs to 16 residues. Trimming removed 0 bases from V and 8 bases from J; junction bases left unmatched: 7. The CDR3: CASSLGVLAGVDEQFF. The CDR3 nucleotides read TGCGCCAGCAGCTTGGGGGTACTAGCGGGAGTGGATGAGCAGTTCTTC. Based on the CDR3 plus reference TRBV5-1 and TRBJ2-1, the full variable domain is KAGVTQTPRYLIKTRGQQVTLSCSPISGHRSVSWYQQTPGQGLQFLFEYFSETQRNKGNFPGRFSGRQFSNSRSEMNVSTLELGDSALYLCASSLGVLAGVDEQFFGPGTRLTVL.

This clone was recorded a few times. The chain uses TRBV18 and TRBJ2-1; 13 positions agree with TRBD2. Per the germline V gene, CDR1 is KGHSH and CDR2 is LQKENI. V lost 6 bases and J lost 7; bases outside the gene matches: 12. The CDR3 loop spans 17 amino acids. The CDR3 region is CASSNTGLAGIRNEQFF. The CDR3 DNA sequence: TGTGCCAGCTCCAATACGGGACTAGCGGGGATCCGGAATGAGCAGTTCTTC.

The chain recombines TRBV9 with TRBJ2-1; no clear D gene. This CDR3 region has 14 residues. Germline CDR1 is SGDLS and CDR2 is YYNGEE. The V end lost 6 bases, the J end lost 0 bases, and 10 bases lay between the germline ends. CDR3 region: CASTVMSSYNEQFF. CDR3 bases: TGTGCCAGCACTGTCATGAGCTCCTACAATGAGCAGTTCTTC.

This chain joins TRBV10-3 and TRBJ2-3, with TRBD2 matching 12 bases. Germline V gene lookup returns CDR1 ENHRY and CDR2 SYGVKD. V dropped 6 bases and J dropped 5; count of bases not matched to a gene: 9. This CDR3 comprises 16 residues. The CDR3, as DNA: TGTGCCATCAGCGGGGCTTTGACTAGCGGGAGAGATACGCAGTATTTT. The encoded protein is CAISGALTSGRDTQYF.

This clone was detected a few times. This sequence joins TRBV5-1 and TRBJ1-1, with 7 bases fitting TRBD1. The V gene's germline CDR1 is SGHRS and CDR2 YFSETQ. This CDR3 comprises 14 residues. V was pared by 4 bases and J by 0 bases, with 3 bases of the junction left unmatched. CDR3 sequence reads: CASSGGGMNTEAFF. The CDR3 DNA is TGCGCCAGCAGCGGAGGGGGCATGAACACTGAAGCTTTCTTT.

This clone was counted a few times. Other DNA sequences in the sample encode the same CDR3. This sequence joins TRBV5-1 and TRBJ2-7; 9 bases match TRBD1. The CDR3 spans 14 residues. V trimming: 4 bases; J trimming: 1 base; junction bases outside the gene matches: 3. Germline CDR1 reads SGHRS; CDR2 reads YFSETQ. CDR3 protein: CASSQTGGSYEQYF. CDR3 in DNA: TGCGCCAGCAGCCAGACAGGGGGTTCCTACGAGCAGTACTTC.

This rearrangement joins TRBV6-5 to TRBJ2-2; the D is unclear. The CDR3 extends over 15 amino acids. V lost 4 bases and J lost 2, with 11 bases in between. The germline CDR1 and CDR2 sequences are MNHEY and SVGAGI. CDR3 residues: CASSFTSPNTGELFF. The CDR3 DNA is TGTGCCAGCAGTTTCACTTCACCCAACACCGGGGAGCTGTTTTTT.

Only a few counts were recorded for this clone. V usage is TRBV9 and J usage is TRBJ2-3, with TRBD1 matching 7 bases. This CDR3 region has 15 residues. CDR1 and CDR2 (germline): SGDLS, YYNGEE. V was pared by 1 base and J by 5 bases, with 7 bases of the junction left unmatched. The CDR3 bases are TGTGCCAGCAGCGTATGGGGGACAGCTCTAGATACGCAGTATTTT. Translated, it gives CASSVWGTALDTQYF.

The V call is TRBV6-5, the J call TRBJ1-2; D call uncertain. Trimming removed 7 bases from V and 5 bases from J, with 14 bases in between. Germline V gene sequence: CDR1 MNHEY, CDR2 SVGAGI. The CDR3 covers 13 residues. The CDR3, as DNA: TGTGCCAGCACTCGTTCGGGAGAGTATGGCTACACCTTC. It encodes CASTRSGEYGYTF.

In its sample, this clone was seen a few times. The J gene is TRBJ1-1, the V gene TRBV30, with D uncertain. Germline V CDR1 and CDR2: GTSNPN, SVGIG (reference sequence). This CDR3 has 15 amino acids. The ends were cut back, 0 bases at V and 0 bases at J, with 11 bases in the middle. CDR3 sequence: CAWSVRQVVNTEAFF. The CDR3 DNA is TGTGCCTGGAGTGTAAGACAAGTGGTGAACACTGAAGCTTTCTTT.

V and J are TRBV5-1 and TRBJ2-1, with 9 bases aligning to TRBD1. V gave up 4 bases and J gave up 7 bases; unmatched junction bases: 9. Germline assignment: CDR1 SGHRS and CDR2 YFSETQ. The CDR3 loop spans 15 amino acids. In DNA, the CDR3 is TGCGCCAGCAGCACGTCCGGGACAGGGAGGAATGAGCAGTTCTTC. Its protein is CASSTSGTGRNEQFF.

This clone turned up a few times. This chain joins TRBV10-3 and TRBJ2-3; possible D gene TRBD1, 6 bases. Germline assignment: CDR1 ENHRY and CDR2 SYGVKD. The CDR3 sequence is 14 residues long. The V end was cut by 5 bases, the J end by 2 bases, with 11 bases between. This CDR3 is CAISFQGSTDTQYF. The CDR3 DNA reads as TGTGCCATCAGTTTTCAGGGGTCCACAGATACGCAGTATTTT.